The 26 T cell receptor beta chains in this list originate from one sample, sequenced in a study of Ad26.COV2.S vaccination and SARS-CoV-2 variants. Using immunoSEQ multiplex PCR, the repertoire was profiled, and TCRdb retains in-frame clones only, with some absent. The table records about 280,000 clones, roughly 86% of them present only once. The treatment denotes: roughly 19 received Ad26.COV2.S at low or high dose, single or two shots; five or six received placebo; per-sample allocation not given. Repertoires come from day 63 after the first vaccine or placebo injection. The source material was peripheral blood, sampled in a trial of Ad26.COV2.S vaccine versus placebo. These receptors were taken from a person between 18 and 65 years old who received the Ad26.COV2.S COVID-19 vaccine or a placebo.

The chain carries TRBV21-1 and TRBJ2-1; TRBD2 reflects the table's D call only, with no check against the DNA. TRBV21-1 constitutes a pseudogene. This CDR3 comprises 15 residues. The CDR3 loop is CASSKTSIAYNEQFF. The CDR3 nucleotides read TGTGCCAGCAGCAAGACTAGTATAGCCTACAATGAGCAGTTCTTC.

V gene TRBV25-1 combines with J gene TRBJ2-3; D remains unclear. V lost 8 bases and J 1 base, leaving 10 bases between the germline ends. This CDR3 comprises 13 residues. Germline loops: CDR1 MGHDK, CDR2 SYGVNS. The CDR3 region has the DNA TGTGCCAGCTCCGGAAGGGGCACAGATACGCAGTATTTT. Translating it yields CASSGRGTDTQYF.

This clone was seen just once. This chain's CDR3 is CASGSAGTEADTQYF. The CDR3 DNA is TGTGCTAGTGGTTCTGCCGGGACAGAGGCAGATACGCAGTATTTT. The chain employs TRBV12-5 and TRBJ2-3; 7 nucleotides align to TRBD1. CDR1 is LGHNT, CDR2 FRNRAP, per germline. V dropped 4 bases and J dropped 4; count of bases not matched to a gene: 8. This CDR3 comprises 15 residues.

The J gene is TRBJ2-7, the V gene TRBV2, with 10 positions matching TRBD2. V trimming: 3 bases; J trimming: 0 bases; junction bases outside the gene matches: 5. The CDR3 extends over 16 amino acids. Germline V lookup: CDR1 SNHLY, CDR2 FYNNEI. CDR3 sequence: CASSERSGGVSYEQYF. The CDR3 nucleotides are TGTGCCAGCAGTGAGAGGAGCGGGGGGGTCTCCTACGAGCAGTACTTC.

The chain has TRBV6-5 and TRBJ1-1; D might be TRBD1 (5 bases). CDR1 and CDR2 (germline): MNHEY, SVGAGI. The CDR3 runs to 14 residues. V lost 0 bases and J lost 8, with 13 bases in between. CDR3 coding DNA: TGTGCCAGCAGTTACTCGACTCAGGGTCGGGAAGCTTTCTTT. Amino acid sequence: CASSYSTQGREAFF.

The chain couples TRBV7-9 to TRBJ2-5, with TRBD2 identical over 9 bases. This CDR3 has 16 amino acids. Germline-derived CDR1 and CDR2 are SEHNR and FQNEAQ (reference sequence). After removal of 2 bases from V and 2 bases from J, the junction contained 6 bases not matched to a gene. The CDR3 sequence: CASSLRTSGSQETQYF. The CDR3 DNA sequence: TGTGCCAGCAGCTTAAGAACTAGCGGGTCACAAGAGACCCAGTACTTC.

This chain connects TRBV5-1 to TRBJ2-7, with TRBD1 identical over 7 bases. J was trimmed by 3 bases and V by 3 bases; bases with no gene match: 9. The CDR3 length is 15 residues. Germline V gene lookup returns CDR1 SGHRS and CDR2 YFSETQ. The chain's CDR3 is CASSSPGQSIYEQYF. CDR3 sequence (DNA): TGCGCCAGCAGCTCACCGGGACAGAGTATCTACGAGCAGTACTTC.

The chain recombines TRBV5-4 with TRBJ2-5; TRBD2 matches 7 bases. This CDR3 has 18 residues. Unmatched junction bases numbered 16, after V lost 2 bases and J lost 3 bases. Germline assignment: CDR1 SGHNT and CDR2 YYREEE (reference sequence). DNA for the CDR3: TGTGCCAGCAGCTTTGATCTTGCGTTGGGGGGGGAAAAAGAGACCCAGTACTTC. Residues: CASSFDLALGGEKETQYF.

The rearrangement links TRBV9 to TRBJ1-3, with 12 bases matching TRBD1. The ends lost 0 bases at V and 0 bases at J; junction bases unmatched: 7. Germline assignment: CDR1 SGDLS and CDR2 YYNGEE. The length of the CDR3 is 19 residues. CDR3 loop: CASSVGPGQGAISGNTIYF. CDR3 bases: TGTGCCAGCAGCGTAGGTCCGGGACAGGGGGCTATCTCTGGAAACACCATATATTTT.

J is TRBJ1-1 and V is TRBV6-5; a possible D gene is TRBD1 (6 bases). CDR1 and CDR2 (germline): MNHEY, SVGAGI. Trimming stripped 0 bases from V and 10 bases from J, with 18 bases between. This CDR3 region has 15 residues. The CDR3 region is CASSYSIGGPMGAFF. In DNA form, the CDR3 reads TGTGCCAGCAGTTACTCGATAGGGGGGCCCATGGGAGCTTTCTTT.

V gene TRBV9 combines with J gene TRBJ1-1; no definite D call. The germline gives CDR1 SGDLS, CDR2 YYNGEE. Deletions cut 4 bases from V and 2 bases from J, with 9 bases between. The CDR3 runs 13 residues. The CDR3 spells CASSQDRNTEAFF. CDR3 coding DNA: TGTGCCAGCAGCCAGGACCGAAACACTGAAGCTTTCTTT.

The chain couples TRBV3-1 (or the pseudogene TRBV3-2) to TRBJ1-1; D might be TRBD1 (6 bases). The V and J ends lost 2 bases and 0 bases respectively, with 7 bases between them. Germline V lookup: CDR1 LGHDT, CDR2 YNNKEL (reference sequence). The CDR3 is 14 amino acids. The CDR3 DNA reads TGTGCCAGCAGCCAACAGGGGCTGAACACTGAAGCTTTCTTT. The encoded protein is CASSQQGLNTEAFF.

The genes are TRBV13 and TRBJ2-7; D may be TRBD1 (5 bases). The CDR3 contains 14 residues. V lost 4 bases and J 0 bases, leaving 10 bases between the germline ends. Germline CDR1 is PRHDT and CDR2 is FYEKMQ (reference sequence). The CDR3 bases are TGTGCCAGCAGCTACGGACAAGACTCCTACGAGCAGTACTTC. The encoded protein is CASSYGQDSYEQYF.

This clone was picked up one time. The chain is built from TRBV6-2 or TRBV6-3 and TRBJ2-7; D may be TRBD1 or TRBD2 (5 bases each). This CDR3 comprises 14 residues. The ends were cut back, 2 bases at V and 0 bases at J, with 8 bases in the middle. Germline V gene data show CDR1 as MNHEY and CDR2 as SVGEGT. The CDR3 DNA follows: TGTGCCAGCAGTTACGGGACCTACTCCTACGAGCAGTACTTC. Amino acid sequence: CASSYGTYSYEQYF.

The chain joins TRBV5-6 to TRBJ2-5, with TRBD1 matching over 9 bases. The CDR3 contains 14 residues. The J segment lost 5 bases and the V segment lost 5 bases, leaving 7 bases of the junction unmatched. The germline gives CDR1 SGHDT, CDR2 YYEEEE. The CDR3 DNA reads as TGTGCCAGCAGGAAATGGACAGGGGTCGAGACCCAGTACTTC. It translates to CASRKWTGVETQYF.

The rearrangement links TRBV6-1 to TRBJ1-1, with unresolved D. This CDR3 is built from 14 residues. The V gene lost 5 bases and the J gene lost 12 bases, with 22 bases spanning the gap. CDR1 MNHNS and CDR2 SASEGT come from the germline V gene. The CDR3 coding sequence is TGTGCCAGCAGTCCCAGGCGGGCCCAAGGCGATCCTTTCTTT. It encodes CASSPRRAQGDPFF.

This rearrangement joins TRBV7-9 to TRBJ2-6, with unresolved D. V dropped 5 bases and J dropped 0 bases, with 11 bases sitting between them. CDR3 length: 16 residues. Per germline, CDR1 SEHNR and CDR2 FQNEAQ (reference sequence). CDR3 loop: CASSKGPGSGANVLTF. In nucleotides, the CDR3 is TGTGCCAGCAGCAAAGGACCCGGCTCTGGGGCCAACGTCCTGACTTTC.

The chain has TRBV6-5 and TRBJ1-1; no definite D call. The CDR3 length is 13 residues. V lost 3 bases and J 3 bases, leaving 8 bases between the germline ends. The germline CDR1 and CDR2 sequences are MNHEY and SVGAGI. CDR3 sequence (DNA): TGTGCCAGCAGTTATACTCAGGACACTGAAGCTTTCTTT. Translated: CASSYTQDTEAFF.

This clone has a handful of counts. The CDR3 sequence is CASRMDGSYGYTF. Written as DNA, the CDR3 is TGTGCCAGCAGGATGGACGGATCCTATGGCTACACCTTC. The chain recombines TRBV2 with TRBJ1-2; no reliable D call. The germline CDR1 and CDR2 sequences are SNHLY and FYNNEI. The CDR3 totals 13 residues. Trimming left V 6 bases short and J 4 bases short, with 12 bases between.

V gene TRBV6-5 combines with J gene TRBJ1-2; D unresolved. Germline V lookup: CDR1 MNHEY, CDR2 SVGAGI. V was pared by 10 bases and J by 3 bases, with 12 bases between. This CDR3 has 12 amino acids. The CDR3 nucleotides read TGTGCCAACAAGAACGACTACTATGGCTACACCTTC. Translating it yields CANKNDYYGYTF.

The rearrangement uses TRBV5-1 and TRBJ1-6; possibly TRBD1 for D (6 bases). Germline values: CDR1 SGHRS, CDR2 YFSETQ. The V and J ends lost 2 bases and 7 bases respectively, with 10 bases between them. This CDR3 is 14 amino acids long. The CDR3 DNA is TGCGCCAGCAGCTTATCGGGGGGCAATTCACCCCTCCACTTT. Amino acid sequence: CASSLSGGNSPLHF.

A single count supports this clone. The chain couples TRBV19 to TRBJ1-2; tentative D call: TRBD1 (5 bases). This CDR3 region has 14 residues. Between the trimmed V and J ends, which lost 1 base and 5 bases, there was a span of 11 bases. In germline, CDR1 is LNHDA, CDR2 SQIVND (reference sequence). CDR3 in DNA: TGTGCCAGTAGTATAGGGGACGGGACGTATGGCTACACCTTC. It specifies CASSIGDGTYGYTF. Filled out from reference TRBV19 and TRBJ1-2, the complete variable domain reads DGGITQSPKYLFRKEGQNVTLSCEQNLNHDAMYWYRQDPGQGLRLIYYSQIVNDFQKGDIAEGYSVSREKKESFPLTVTSAQKNPTAFYLCASSIGDGTYGYTFGSGTRLTVV.

The chain couples TRBV10-3 to TRBJ1-1, with D unclear. The CDR3 totals 14 residues. V lost 9 bases to trimming and J lost 2 bases, with 16 bases between them. Germline V gene sequence: CDR1 ENHRY, CDR2 SYGVKD. This CDR3 is CAIRAHLANTEAFF. The CDR3 region has the DNA TGTGCCATTCGGGCCCACCTGGCCAACACTGAAGCTTTCTTT.

The rearrangement uses TRBV28 and TRBJ1-2; D not resolved. The CDR3 has 13 amino acids. Trimming removed 3 bases at V and 5 bases at J, with 10 bases between. Germline V gene data show CDR1 as MDHEN and CDR2 as SYDVKM. As DNA, the CDR3 is TGTGCCAGCAGTTTCCCGGGGTTTTATGGCTACACCTTC. Protein product: CASSFPGFYGYTF.

This chain joins TRBV15 and TRBJ2-3, with 10 nucleotides matching TRBD2. V dropped 1 base and J dropped 6; count of bases not matched to a gene: 7. Germline CDR1 is LNHNV and CDR2 is YYDKDF (reference sequence). The CDR3 is 16 residues long. This chain's CDR3 is CATSRAGSGGADTQYF. CDR3 DNA sequence: TGTGCCACCAGCAGAGCAGGGAGCGGGGGGGCGGATACGCAGTATTTT. The full variable domain, with the rest looked up from reference TRBV15 and TRBJ2-3, is DAMVIQNPRYQVTQFGKPVTLSCSQTLNHNVMYWYQQKSSQAPKLLFHYYDKDFNNEADTPDNFQSRRPNTSFCFLDIRSPGLGDTAMYLCATSRAGSGGADTQYFGPGTRLTVL.

This chain joins TRBV2 and TRBJ2-5, with 12 bases identical to TRBD2. The CDR3 is 17 residues long. Germline CDR1 is SNHLY and CDR2 is FYNNEI. V was clipped by 2 bases and J by 5 bases; unmatched bases: 9. The CDR3 loop is CASSEYLAGGMRETQYF. The DNA of the CDR3 is TGTGCCAGCAGTGAATATCTAGCGGGGGGGATGAGGGAGACCCAGTACTTC.